This TCR beta chain was recorded in a study of cytomegalovirus exposure and HLA in healthy donors. Across the study: Among roughly 190 million T cells, an earlier analysis found 117 million unique TCR beta sequences.

On this clone: Its antigen is still unknown.

Nominal health characterized the donors when sampled, though unrecorded immune exposures were likely. The germline V gene has CDR1 SQVTM and CDR2 ANQGSEA. CDR3 length: 13 amino acids. V gave up 7 bases and J gave up 3 bases, with 13 bases separating them. PCR was performed using 60 Vbeta and 13 Jbeta primers. TCRdb's table, derived via immunoSEQ multiplex PCR, lists solely in-frame clones and lacks some. Recorded for this sample: about 210,000 clones. Study observations and caveats: About 90% or about 30% of the time was how often most TCR beta V segments were productive, according to an earlier analysis.

The source is a woman aged 25 to 39 in good health and CMV-seropositive. The V and J genes are TRBV29-1 and TRBJ1-3; D gene unclear. Sequencing used PBMCs. Written as DNA, the CDR3 is TGCAGCGCCAGTCACTCGGGTGGAAACACCATATATTTT. Translated: CSASHSGGNTIYF.